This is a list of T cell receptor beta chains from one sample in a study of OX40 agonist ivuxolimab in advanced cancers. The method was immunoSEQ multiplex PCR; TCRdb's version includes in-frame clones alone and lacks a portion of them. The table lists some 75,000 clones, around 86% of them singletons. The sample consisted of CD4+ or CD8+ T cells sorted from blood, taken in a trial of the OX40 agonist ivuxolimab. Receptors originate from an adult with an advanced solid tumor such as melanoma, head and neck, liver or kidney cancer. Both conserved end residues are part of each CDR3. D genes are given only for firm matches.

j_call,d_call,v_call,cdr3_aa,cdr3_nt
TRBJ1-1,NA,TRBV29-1,CSGGTGLTTEAFF,TGCAGCGGGGGAACAGGGCTGACCACTGAAGCTTTCTTT
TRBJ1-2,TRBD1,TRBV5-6,CASSPTPGQGSLYTF,TGTGCCAGCAGCCCGACCCCGGGACAGGGCTCTCTCTACACCTTC
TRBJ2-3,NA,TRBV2,CASSVAGASADTQYF,TGTGCCAGCAGTGTGGCAGGGGCAAGCGCAGATACGCAGTATTTT
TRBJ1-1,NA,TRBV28,CASSSPSNGADTEAFF,TGTGCCAGCAGTTCCCCCAGTAACGGGGCTGACACTGAAGCTTTCTTT
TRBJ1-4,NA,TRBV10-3,CAISEPAGAGNEKLFF,TGTGCCATCAGTGAGCCGGCGGGGGCAGGGAATGAAAAACTGTTTTTT
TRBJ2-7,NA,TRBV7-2,CASSSGLPSYEQYF,TGTGCCAGCAGCTCCGGACTACCATCCTACGAGCAGTACTTC
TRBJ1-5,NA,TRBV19,CASSIVTGGGNQPQHF,TGTGCCAGTAGTATAGTGACCGGGGGCGGCAATCAGCCCCAGCATTTT
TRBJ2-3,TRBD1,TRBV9,CASSTGTGSSTDTQYF,TGTGCCAGCTCAACCGGGACAGGCTCATCCACAGATACGCAGTATTTT
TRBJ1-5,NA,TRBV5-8,CASSLVKGQHF,TGTGCCAGCAGCTTGGTTAAGGGCCAGCATTTT
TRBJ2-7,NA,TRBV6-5,CASSYSINGVYEQYF,TGTGCCAGCAGTTACTCGATCAATGGGGTTTACGAGCAGTACTTC
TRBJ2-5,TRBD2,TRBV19,CASNMVGRGGQETQYF,TGTGCCAGTAATATGGTCGGGAGGGGTGGGCAAGAGACCCAGTACTTC
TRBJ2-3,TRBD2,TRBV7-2,CASSSLAGVRADTQYF,TGTGCCAGCAGCTCGTTAGCGGGGGTCCGGGCAGATACGCAGTATTTT
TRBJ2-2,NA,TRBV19,CASSISVHTGELFF,TGTGCCAGTAGTATCTCGGTTCACACCGGGGAGCTGTTTTTT
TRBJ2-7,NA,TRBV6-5,CASSKHPSSYEQYF,TGTGCCAGCAGTAAGCACCCGAGCTCCTACGAGCAGTACTTC
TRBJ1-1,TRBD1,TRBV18,CASSPPGTGDTEAFF,TGTGCCAGCTCACCCCCCGGGACAGGGGATACTGAAGCTTTCTTT
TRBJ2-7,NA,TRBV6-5,CASSNKRRATYEQYF,TGTGCCAGCAGCAATAAACGTAGGGCCACCTACGAGCAGTACTTC
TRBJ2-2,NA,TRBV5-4,CASSLGGGTGELFF,TGTGCCAGCAGCTTAGGGGGAGGCACCGGGGAGCTGTTTTTT
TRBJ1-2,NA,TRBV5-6,CASSSRTFNYGYTF,TGTGCCAGCAGCTCCCGGACATTCAACTATGGCTACACCTTC
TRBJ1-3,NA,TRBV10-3,CAISESTGSGNTIYF,TGTGCCATCAGTGAGTCAACTGGAAGTGGAAACACCATATATTTT
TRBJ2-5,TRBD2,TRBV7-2,CASVQYGSGDQETQYF,TGTGCCAGTGTACAATACGGTAGCGGGGATCAAGAGACCCAGTACTTC
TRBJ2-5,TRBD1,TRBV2,CASSRQGGSETQYF,TGTGCCAGCAGTAGACAGGGGGGCTCAGAGACCCAGTACTTC
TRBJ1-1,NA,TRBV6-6,CASSYSGPTSNTEAFF,TGTGCCAGCAGTTACTCGGGACCTACCTCGAACACTGAAGCTTTCTTT